These 11 T cell receptor beta chains share one sample of origin, sequenced in a study of breast tumors, draining lymph nodes, adjacent tissues (dated by TCRdb to 2015 to 2016). The method behind the library was multiplex PCR. Sequencing took place on an Illumina HiSeq 2000. The raw public reads went through TCRdb reprocessing: fastp at Q25, MiXCR clone calling, in-frame beta chains kept. Each CDR3 protein gets just one entry, which takes the most common genes and DNA from the rows behind it. This sample holds some 97,000 distinct CDR3 sequences; 21% were observed only once. The ten largest make up roughly 1.3% of the sample. The axillary draining lymph nodes of breast cancer patients were the source of the lymph node samples. The source material was axillary lymph node tissue. The origin of the receptors is a female donor with breast cancer. Some clones in this sample may be carry-over from other donors' samples.

V usage is TRBV24-1 and J usage is TRBJ2-3; D ambiguous. The CDR3 sequence is 13 residues long. The germline V gene has CDR1 KGHDR and CDR2 SFDVKD. V shed 3 bases and J shed 8 bases, with 11 bases lying between them. CDR3 protein: CATSDQAVSTQYF. The CDR3 nucleotides are TGTGCCACCAGTGATCAAGCCGTGTCTACGCAGTATTTT.

In this sample, this clonotype turned up many times. The rearrangement uses TRBV5-1 and TRBJ2-7; 8 bases match TRBD1. The CDR3 has 14 residues. The junction had 9 bases not matched to a gene; V was cut back by 5 bases and J by 5 bases. CDR1 is SGHRS and CDR2 is YFSETQ in the germline V gene. CDR3 nucleotides: TGCGCCAGCAGTTTCGGACAGGGAACCCACGAGCAGTACTTC. Translation gives CASSFGQGTHEQYF.

This clonotype was detected many times. The chain is built from TRBV12-3 or TRBV12-4 and TRBJ1-6; 10 bases map to TRBD1. With 5 bases clipped from V and 13 bases from J, the junction kept 8 bases outside the gene matches. The CDR3 covers 14 residues. The CDR3 protein is CASSLGQGTSPLHF. The CDR3 nucleotides are TGTGCCAGCAGTCTGGGACAGGGGACCAGCCCCCTCCACTTT.

This clonotype was counted many times. J is TRBJ2-3 and V is TRBV25-1; TRBD1 agrees at 10 bases. The CDR3 loop spans 15 amino acids. The germline V gene has CDR1 MGHDK and CDR2 SYGVNS. Unmatched junction bases numbered 5, after V lost 4 bases and J lost 4 bases. The CDR3 DNA is TGTGCCAGCAGTGGTATGACAGGGGGCGCAGATACGCAGTATTTT. This codes for CASSGMTGGADTQYF.

The V gene is TRBV29-1, the J gene TRBJ2-1; a possible D gene is TRBD2 (5 bases). Germline-derived CDR1 and CDR2 are SQVTM and ANQGSEA. The CDR3 contains 15 residues. Trimming left V 0 bases short and J 4 bases short, with 13 bases between. The CDR3 region has the DNA TGCAGCGTTGAAGATCTCCCAGCGGCATACAATGAGCAGTTCTTC. Translated: CSVEDLPAAYNEQFF.

This clonotype occurred many times. V and J are TRBV5-6 and TRBJ2-1; no clear D. This CDR3 has 13 residues. CDR1 SGHDT and CDR2 YYEEEE come from the germline V gene. Trimming removed 0 bases at V and 6 bases at J, with 7 bases between. The CDR3 protein is CASSLAVRNEQFF. The CDR3 region has the DNA TGTGCCAGCAGCTTGGCGGTTCGCAATGAGCAGTTCTTC.

The V and J genes are TRBV5-4 and TRBJ1-2, with 7 bases identical to TRBD1. After removal of 3 bases from V and 4 bases from J, the junction contained 6 bases not matched to a gene. CDR3 length: 14 amino acids. The germline V gene encodes CDR1 SGHNT and CDR2 YYREEE (reference sequence). CDR3 coding DNA: TGTGCCAGCAGCTACGGGACAGAGCCCTATGGCTACACCTTC. Its translation is CASSYGTEPYGYTF.

This clonotype was counted at least ten times. This chain connects TRBV5-6 to TRBJ2-7, with no clear D. The CDR3 totals 13 residues. V lost 6 bases to trimming and J lost 2 bases, with 12 bases between them. Germline lookup yields CDR1 SGHDT and CDR2 YYEEEE. The CDR3 nucleotides are TGTGCCAGCACCTCGGCCAGGACCTACGAGCAGTACTTC. As protein: CASTSARTYEQYF.

This clonotype was detected many times. This sequence joins TRBV5-6 and TRBJ2-5; the match to TRBD2 covers 8 bases. The germline V gene encodes CDR1 SGHDT and CDR2 YYEEEE. V shed 4 bases, J shed 4 bases, and the junction held 15 bases outside the gene matches. The CDR3 covers 17 residues. The CDR3 region has the DNA TGTGCCAGCAGCCCCCGTCTAAACGAGCGGGGGTTAGAGACCCAGTACTTC. Its translation: CASSPRLNERGLETQYF.

There are many counts of this clonotype. The rearrangement uses TRBV20-1 and TRBJ2-7, with 8 bases matching TRBD2. Germline CDR1 is DFQATT and CDR2 is SNEGSKA (reference sequence). V dropped 0 bases and J dropped 3; count of bases not matched to a gene: 7. This CDR3 is 15 amino acids long. CDR3 bases: TGCAGTGCTAGAGAGGCCAGCGGGGGCCTCTACGAGCAGTACTTC. Its translation is CSAREASGGLYEQYF.

To note about this clonotype: Possible read error: a much larger clone is one base away. This sequence joins TRBV5-1 and TRBJ2-3, with D perhaps assigned TRBD1 or TRBD2 (5 bases each). Germline assignment: CDR1 SGHRS and CDR2 YFSETQ. The CDR3 extends over 15 amino acids. The CDR3 here is CASSLEGTNTGTQYF. The CDR3 DNA reads TGCGCCAGCAGCTTGGAAGGGACCAACACAGGTACGCAGTATTTT.